This T cell receptor (beta chain) was sequenced during a study of regulatory T cells in long-lasting Graves disease. The CDR3 runs 15 residues. V was pared by 3 bases and J by 9 bases, with 11 bases of the junction left unmatched. Germline-derived CDR1 and CDR2 are MNHNS and SASEGT. There are many counts of this clonotype. Noted time point: persistent/refractory GD, antithyroid drugs over 5 years with positive TRAb. RNA isolated from PBMCs was used to make the TCR library. Patients were enrolled at an endocrinology department in Xi'an, China. Arm-PCR of CDR3 regions and iRepertoire HTBI primers were used to build TCR beta libraries. A single record per CDR3 protein comes from TCRdb applying MiXCR to the multiplex PCR reads. The table shows roughly 470,000 distinct CDR3 sequences, with less than 25% occurring only once.

The V gene is TRBV6-1, the J gene TRBJ1-5; the match to TRBD1 covers 7 bases. This clonotype was obtained from a female donor with Graves disease. The specimen was peripheral blood mononuclear cells (PBMCs), collected when the disease was refractory, from a patient treated with antithyroid drugs. CDR3 sequence: CASSEGDSRLWPQHF. The CDR3 coding sequence is TGTGCCAGCAGTGAGGGGGACAGTCGCCTTTGGCCCCAGCATTTT.